This TCR beta chain was recovered during a study of T cells in Graves' hyperthyroidism and ophthalmopathy. The V gene's germline CDR1 is SGHRS and CDR2 YFSETQ. There are 17 residues in the CDR3. The V and J ends lost 0 bases and 7 bases, in that order; junction bases with no gene match: 14. There were TCR beta CDR3 regions amplified from RNA transcripts. The HTBI primer set was used in a first-round RT-PCR of the TCR CDR3. TCRdb recomputed calls from the multiplex PCR reads with MiXCR, one row per CDR3 protein. Of more than 350,000 distinct CDR3 sequences detected, 13% to 15% appear once; the ten largest clones hold around 20%.

Sequenced: blood. The chain uses TRBV5-1 and TRBJ2-7; 9 positions match TRBD2. This receptor was identified in a woman younger than 45 with Graves' ophthalmopathy. CDR3 amino acids: CASSLEGGAGGRKEQYF. The CDR3 nucleotides are TGCGCCAGCAGCTTGGAGGGTGGCGCGGGAGGGCGGAAAGAGCAGTACTTC.